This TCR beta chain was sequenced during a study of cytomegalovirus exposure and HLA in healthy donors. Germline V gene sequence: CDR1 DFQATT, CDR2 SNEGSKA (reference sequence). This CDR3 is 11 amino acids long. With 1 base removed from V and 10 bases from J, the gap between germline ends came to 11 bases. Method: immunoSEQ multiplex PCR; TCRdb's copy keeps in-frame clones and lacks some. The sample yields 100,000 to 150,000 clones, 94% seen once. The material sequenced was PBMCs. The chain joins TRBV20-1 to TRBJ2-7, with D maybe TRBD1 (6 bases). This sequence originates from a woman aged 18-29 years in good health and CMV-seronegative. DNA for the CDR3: TGCAGTGCTAGAGCTCCAGGGGACCAGTACTTC. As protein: CSARAPGDQYF.